The next 7 T cell receptor beta chains were all read from a single sample in a study of vaccination and CD4 T cells after COVID-19. An Oncomine TCR Beta short-read assay was used to sequence the DNA from cultured CD4+ T cells. TCRdb called the PCR reads again in MiXCR, with one record for every CDR3 protein. This sample has about 10,000 distinct CDR3 sequences, with almost 65% found just once. Their recognized antigens are unknown. Treatment described: approximately nine-day PBMC culture with coronavirus spike peptide pools or control peptides (ViraFEST assay). The sequences come from CD4+ T cells from blood, cultured in vitro, collected before SARS-CoV-2 vaccination. The receptors derive from a human donor who had recovered from COVID-19.

This clonotype has just a few counts. The chain combines TRBV20-1 with TRBJ2-3, with TRBD1 matching 10 bases. In germline, CDR1 is DFQATT, CDR2 SNEGSKA (reference sequence). The CDR3 contains 15 residues. After removal of 1 base from V and 4 bases from J, the junction contained 5 bases not matched to a gene. The CDR3 DNA reads TGCAGTGCTAGAGGGGACAGGGGTTTTCCAGATACGCAGTATTTT. Protein product: CSARGDRGFPDTQYF.

V gene TRBV24-1 combines with J gene TRBJ2-3; TRBD1 aligns across 8 bases. Germline CDR1 KGHDR, CDR2 SFDVKD. V was clipped by 0 bases and J by 4 bases; unmatched bases: 8. CDR3 length: 17 amino acids. The CDR3 nucleotides read TGTGCCACCAGTGATTTGCATGGGCAGGGGGCTGCAGATACGCAGTATTTT. Translation gives CATSDLHGQGAADTQYF.

The chain links TRBV4-1 to TRBJ2-1, with TRBD2 matching over 7 bases. CDR3 length: 17 amino acids. Germline-derived CDR1 and CDR2 are MGHRA and YSYEKL. Trimming removed 4 bases from V and 9 bases from J; junction bases left unmatched: 18. The CDR3 reads CASSLSRRRREWGEQFF. The CDR3 nucleotides are TGCGCCAGCAGCCTCTCCCGGAGGAGGCGGGAGTGGGGTGAGCAGTTCTTC.

The V call is TRBV2, the J call TRBJ1-1, with D possibly being TRBD1 (5 bases). Germline loops: CDR1 SNHLY, CDR2 FYNNEI. The CDR3 covers 13 residues. The V end lost 8 bases, the J end lost 4 bases, and 14 bases lay between the germline ends. The CDR3 bases are TGTGCCAGCGAGAGGGCAGGGCGCACTGAAGCTTTCTTT. Translated, it gives CASERAGRTEAFF.

The chain carries TRBV28 and TRBJ1-5; D is perhaps TRBD1 (5 bases). Germline V gene data show CDR1 as MDHEN and CDR2 as SYDVKM. V shed 5 bases and J shed 6 bases, with 8 bases lying between them. The CDR3 loop spans 12 amino acids. CDR3 nucleotide sequence: TGTGCCAGCAGTGGGGGGTTTCAGCCCCAGCATTTT. It encodes CASSGGFQPQHF.

The chain combines TRBV7-8 with TRBJ1-3, with a possible D match to TRBD1 (6 bases). This CDR3 is 14 amino acids long. The V gene lost 0 bases and the J gene lost 4 bases, with 7 bases spanning the gap. Germline V gene lookup returns CDR1 SGHVS and CDR2 FQNEAQ. The CDR3 loop reads CASSLATGGNTIYF. For the CDR3, the DNA is TGTGCCAGCAGCTTAGCGACAGGCGGAAACACCATATATTTT.

This clonotype was counted only a few times. The chain is built from TRBV20-1 and TRBJ1-5, with no clear D. The CDR3 consists of 15 residues. Between the trimmed V and J ends, which lost 0 bases and 0 bases, there was a span of 9 bases. Germline V gene lookup returns CDR1 DFQATT and CDR2 SNEGSKA (reference sequence). The DNA of the CDR3 is TGCAGTGCTAGAGATATGAGCTATAGCAATCAGCCCCAGCATTTT. This translates into CSARDMSYSNQPQHF.